This TCR beta chain derives from a study of control samples from healthy donors and cancer patients. The germline V gene has CDR1 SNHLY and CDR2 FYNNEI. This CDR3 has 13 amino acids. V lost 6 bases, J lost 7 bases, and 6 bases stayed unmatched. Repertoires were generated with immunoSEQ multiplex PCR, while TCRdb's copy carries only in-frame clones and drops some. The table shows 90,000 to 110,000 clones, with approximately 83% occurring only once. This clonotype originated in a woman between 50 and 59 years old in good health. Specimen: blood. J is TRBJ2-7 and V is TRBV2; 10 bases match TRBD1. CDR3 sequence reads: CASSRDRGWEQYF. In nucleotides, the CDR3 is TGTGCCAGCAGCCGGGACAGGGGTTGGGAGCAGTACTTC.